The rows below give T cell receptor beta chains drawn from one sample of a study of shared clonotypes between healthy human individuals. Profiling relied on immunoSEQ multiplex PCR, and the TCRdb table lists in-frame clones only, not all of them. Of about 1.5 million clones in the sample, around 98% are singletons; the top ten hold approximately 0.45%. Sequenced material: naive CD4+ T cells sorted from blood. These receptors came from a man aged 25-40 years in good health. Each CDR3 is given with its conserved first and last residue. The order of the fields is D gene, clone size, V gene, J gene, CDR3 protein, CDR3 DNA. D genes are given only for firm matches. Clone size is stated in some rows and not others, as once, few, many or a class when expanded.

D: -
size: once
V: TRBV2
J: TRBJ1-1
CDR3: CASSDRGPEAFF
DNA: TGTGCCAGCAGTGATCGGGGTCCTGAAGCTTTCTTT

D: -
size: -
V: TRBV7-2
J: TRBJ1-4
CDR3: CASTMVGARLWANEKLFF
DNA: TGTGCCAGCACCATGGTGGGGGCACGACTCTGGGCTAATGAAAAACTGTTTTTT

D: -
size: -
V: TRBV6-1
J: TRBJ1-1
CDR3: CASSVAGYEAFF
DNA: TGTGCCAGCAGTGTGGCAGGGTATGAAGCTTTCTTT

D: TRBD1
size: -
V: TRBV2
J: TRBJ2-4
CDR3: CASSEVRGQGVYQYF
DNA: TGTGCCAGCAGTGAAGTTCGGGGACAGGGGGTTTATCAGTACTTC

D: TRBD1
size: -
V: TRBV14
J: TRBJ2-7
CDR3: CASSQDPIRRGPSYEQYF
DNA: TGTGCCAGCAGCCAAGATCCGATTCGCAGGGGGCCCTCCTACGAGCAGTACTTC

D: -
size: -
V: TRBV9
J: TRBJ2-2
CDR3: CASSVGLLVNTGELFF
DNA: TGTGCCAGCAGCGTAGGTCTCTTGGTGAACACCGGGGAGCTGTTTTTT

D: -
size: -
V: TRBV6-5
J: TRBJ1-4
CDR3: CASSYSWGDNEKLFF
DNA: TGTGCCAGCAGTTACTCCTGGGGTGATAATGAAAAACTGTTTTTT

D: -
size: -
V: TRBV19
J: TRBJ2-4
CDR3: CASSIEGLAKNIQYF
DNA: TGTGCCAGTAGTATTGAGGGTTTAGCCAAAAACATTCAGTACTTC

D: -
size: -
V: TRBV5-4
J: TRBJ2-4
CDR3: CASSSPGLAKNIQYF
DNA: TGTGCCAGCAGCTCCCCGGGACTAGCCAAAAACATTCAGTACTTC

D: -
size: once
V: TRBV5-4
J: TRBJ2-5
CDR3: CASSPPPAAGGQETQYF
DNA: TGTGCCAGCAGCCCCCCCCCTGCCGCTGGGGGACAAGAGACCCAGTACTTC

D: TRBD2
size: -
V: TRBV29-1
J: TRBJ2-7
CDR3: CSGGTTLYEQYF
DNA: TGCAGCGGGGGGACTACCCTCTACGAGCAGTACTTC

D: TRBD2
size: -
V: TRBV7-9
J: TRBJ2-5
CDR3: CASSLIPTSGSRETQYF
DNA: TGTGCCAGCAGCTTAATCCCCACTAGCGGGAGCCGGGAGACCCAGTACTTC

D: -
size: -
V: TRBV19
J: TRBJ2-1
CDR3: CASSVTGRVGFPGQFF
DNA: TGTGCCAGTAGTGTAACGGGCAGGGTAGGTTTCCCAGGGCAGTTCTTC

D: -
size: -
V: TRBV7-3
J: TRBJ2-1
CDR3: CASSSFRGGLLPYNEQFF
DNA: TGTGCCAGCAGCTCGTTTAGGGGGGGACTTCTCCCCTACAATGAGCAGTTCTTC

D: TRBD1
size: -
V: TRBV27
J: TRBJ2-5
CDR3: CASSAVQGHRGETQYF
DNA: TGTGCCAGCAGTGCCGTACAGGGGCACCGAGGGGAGACCCAGTACTTC

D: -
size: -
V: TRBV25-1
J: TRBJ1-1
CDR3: CASSSSSTSNTEAFF
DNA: TGTGCCAGCAGTTCTTCTAGTACTAGTAACACTGAAGCTTTCTTT

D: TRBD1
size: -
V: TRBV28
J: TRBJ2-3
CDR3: CASTHLKGQSTDTQYF
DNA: TGTGCCAGCACTCACCTGAAGGGACAGAGCACAGATACGCAGTATTTT

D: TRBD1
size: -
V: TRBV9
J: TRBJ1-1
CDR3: CASSADRGKAFF
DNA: TGTGCCAGCAGCGCAGACAGGGGGAAAGCTTTCTTT

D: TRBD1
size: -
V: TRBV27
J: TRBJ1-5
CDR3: CASSPTGRVDQPQHF
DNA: TGTGCCAGCAGCCCGACAGGGCGGGTCGATCAGCCCCAGCATTTT

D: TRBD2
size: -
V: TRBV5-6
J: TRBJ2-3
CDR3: CASSFTSGKDTQYF
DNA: TGTGCCAGCAGCTTCACTAGCGGGAAGGATACGCAGTATTTT

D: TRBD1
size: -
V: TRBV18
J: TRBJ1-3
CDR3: CASSPTGDENTIYF
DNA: TGTGCCAGCTCACCGACAGGGGATGAAAACACCATATATTTT

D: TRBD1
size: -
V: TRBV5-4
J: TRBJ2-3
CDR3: CASSLEGGKDTQYF
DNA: TGTGCCAGCAGCTTGGAAGGGGGCAAGGATACGCAGTATTTT

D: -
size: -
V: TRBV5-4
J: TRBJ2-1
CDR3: CASSLGSRGGNNEQFF
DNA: TGTGCCAGCAGCTTGGGTTCCAGGGGGGGAAACAATGAGCAGTTCTTC

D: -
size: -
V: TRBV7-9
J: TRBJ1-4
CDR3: CASSLGRGFGEKLFF
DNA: TGTGCCAGCAGCTTAGGGCGGGGGTTTGGTGAAAAACTGTTTTTT

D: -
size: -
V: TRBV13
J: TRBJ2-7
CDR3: CASSLAHRRYRDEQYF
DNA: TGTGCCAGCAGCTTAGCCCATCGCAGGTATCGGGACGAGCAGTACTTC

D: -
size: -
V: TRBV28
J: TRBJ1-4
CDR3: CASSATNEKLFF
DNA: TGTGCCAGCAGTGCAACTAATGAAAAACTGTTTTTT

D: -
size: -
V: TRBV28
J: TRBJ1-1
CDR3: CASSFVKSRDTEAFF
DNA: TGTGCCAGCAGTTTTGTAAAGAGCCGGGACACTGAAGCTTTCTTT

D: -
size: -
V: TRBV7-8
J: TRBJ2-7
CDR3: CASSSTRFSYEQYF
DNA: TGTGCCAGCAGCTCGACTAGATTCTCCTACGAGCAGTACTTC

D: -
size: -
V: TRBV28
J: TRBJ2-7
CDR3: CASLSAYASYEQYF
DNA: TGTGCCAGCTTGTCGGCATATGCTTCCTACGAGCAGTACTTC